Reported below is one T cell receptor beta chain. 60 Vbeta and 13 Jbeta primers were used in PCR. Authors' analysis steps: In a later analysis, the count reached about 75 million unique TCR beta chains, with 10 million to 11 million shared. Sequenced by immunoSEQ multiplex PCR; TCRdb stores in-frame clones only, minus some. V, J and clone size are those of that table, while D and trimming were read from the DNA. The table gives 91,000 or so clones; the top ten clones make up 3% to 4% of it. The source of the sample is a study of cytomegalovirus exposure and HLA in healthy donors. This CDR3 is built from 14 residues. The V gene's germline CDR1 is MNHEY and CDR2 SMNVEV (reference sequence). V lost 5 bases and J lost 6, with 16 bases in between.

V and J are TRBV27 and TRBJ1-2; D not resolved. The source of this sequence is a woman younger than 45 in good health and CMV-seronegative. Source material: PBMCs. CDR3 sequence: CASSPAYGVNGYTF. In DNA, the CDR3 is TGTGCCAGCAGTCCAGCGTATGGTGTTAATGGCTACACCTTC.